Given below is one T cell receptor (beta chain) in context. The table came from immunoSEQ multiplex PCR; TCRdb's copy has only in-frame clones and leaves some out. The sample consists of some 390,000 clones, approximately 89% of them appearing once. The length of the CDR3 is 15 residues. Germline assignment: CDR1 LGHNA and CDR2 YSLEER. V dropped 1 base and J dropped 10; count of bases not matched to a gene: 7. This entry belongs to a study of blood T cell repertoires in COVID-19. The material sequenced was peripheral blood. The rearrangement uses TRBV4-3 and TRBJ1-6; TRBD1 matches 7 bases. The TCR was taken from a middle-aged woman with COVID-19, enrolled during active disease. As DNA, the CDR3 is TGCGCCAGCAGCCAAGGGAGACAGGGACAATCACCCCTCCACTTT. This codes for CASSQGRQGQSPLHF.